The T cell receptor beta chain described here comes from a study of shared clonotypes between healthy human individuals. Germline V lookup: CDR1 LNHDA, CDR2 SQIVND (reference sequence). This CDR3 comprises 14 residues. J lost 4 bases, V lost 6 bases, and 7 bases had no gene match. An approximately 180 ng quantity of DNA, 29,000 or so T cell genomes, went into the sorted-subset replicate PCRs. Method: immunoSEQ multiplex PCR; TCRdb's copy keeps in-frame clones and lacks some. Of roughly 2.5 million clones listed, just over 90% are singletons. This sequence originates from a young man in good health. The sample comprised naive CD4+ T cells sorted from blood. Sample subset: CD45RA+ positively selected. The chain is built from TRBV19 and TRBJ1-1; 8 nucleotides agree with TRBD1. CDR3 loop: CASSQTDRGTEAFF. CDR3 bases: TGTGCCAGTAGCCAGACAGACAGGGGCACTGAAGCTTTCTTT.